The sequence of this T cell receptor beta chain was determined in a study of post-analysis software for immune sequencing data. Whole-study findings and limits: Compared against controls, patients with multiple sclerosis displayed significantly lower normalized Chao1 diversity. Patients carried roughly five TRBV segments more frequently than controls did, and TRBV5-6, TRBV5-1 and TRBV20-1 were among them.

The ends were cut back, 6 bases at V and 3 bases at J, with 9 bases in the middle. Germline-derived CDR1 and CDR2 are DFQATT and SNEGSKA (reference sequence). This CDR3 contains 12 residues. Only a few counts were recorded for this clonotype. The antigen remains undetermined. Researchers reported that TCR beta cDNA libraries carried unique molecular identifiers. From the PCR reads, TCRdb called clonotypes with MiXCR, one entry per CDR3 protein. This table holds 650,000 to 850,000 distinct CDR3 sequences, roughly 58% found once. The receptor's source is a girl between 10 and 17 years old with multiple sclerosis. The rearrangement uses TRBV20-1 and TRBJ2-1; D is ambiguous. The sample was blood. In DNA form, the CDR3 reads TGCAGTGCCACCAGTGGCTACAATGAGCAGTTCTTC. Its translation: CSATSGYNEQFF.